Each of the 17 T cell receptor beta chains below was sequenced from the same sample in a study of blood T cell repertoires in COVID-19. Produced via immunoSEQ multiplex PCR; TCRdb's table is partial and in-frame only. The sample has around 300,000 clones, 75% to 90% seen once; the top ten hold 2% to 2.5%. The sequencing input was peripheral blood. These receptors came from a man aged 45-65 years with acute or convalescent COVID-19.

This sequence joins TRBV2 and TRBJ2-7; TRBD1 aligns across 9 bases. The V segment lost 7 bases and the J segment 5 bases; nucleotides outside the gene matches: 9. The CDR3 length is 14 residues. Germline loops: CDR1 SNHLY, CDR2 FYNNEI. Here the CDR3 DNA reads TGTGCCAGCATTGGGGGGACAGGGAAACACGAGCAGTACTTC. It specifies CASIGGTGKHEQYF.

V gene TRBV7-3 combines with J gene TRBJ1-1; D might be TRBD1 (5 bases). Germline-derived CDR1 and CDR2 are SGHTA and FQGTGA. The CDR3 length is 13 residues. V gave up 5 bases and J gave up 8 bases, with 15 bases separating them. CDR3 sequence: CASSPPGLTEAFF. DNA for the CDR3: TGTGCCAGCAGCCCTCCGGGACTCACGGAAGCTTTCTTT.

This chain joins TRBV27 and TRBJ1-4, with 10 positions matching TRBD1. The germline gives CDR1 MNHEY, CDR2 SMNVEV (reference sequence). V shed 7 bases and J 8 bases; nucleotides not matched to a gene: 7. The CDR3 runs to 14 residues. The CDR3, as DNA: TGTGCCAGCAACCATGGACAGGGGGGAGAAAAACTGTTTTTT. It translates to CASNHGQGGEKLFF.

The genes are TRBV12-5 and TRBJ1-5, with D unresolved. The germline V gene has CDR1 LGHNT and CDR2 FRNRAP. V was pared by 6 bases and J by 2 bases, with 11 bases between. The CDR3 has 14 residues. CDR3 in amino acids: CASGRELGNQPQHF. The CDR3 nucleotides read TGTGCTAGTGGCCGGGAGTTGGGCAATCAGCCCCAGCATTTT.

The chain combines TRBV16 with TRBJ1-2; 7 nucleotides align to TRBD1. There are 15 residues in the CDR3. Germline assignment: CDR1 KGHSY and CDR2 FQNENV. V gave up 3 bases and J gave up 4 bases; unmatched junction bases: 8. The CDR3 sequence: CASSHPNRGGYGYTF. CDR3 coding DNA: TGTGCCAGCAGCCATCCCAACAGGGGCGGCTATGGCTACACCTTC.

V gene TRBV19 combines with J gene TRBJ2-3; D remains unclear. The CDR3 extends over 15 amino acids. CDR1 is LNHDA, CDR2 SQIVND, per germline (reference sequence). V was shortened by 3 bases and J by 1 base, with 11 bases between the two germline ends. The CDR3 DNA reads as TGTGCCAGTAGTATGGGTAGCCCGGGCACAGATACGCAGTATTTT. The encoded protein is CASSMGSPGTDTQYF. Complete variable domain (other parts from reference TRBV19 and TRBJ2-3): DGGITQSPKYLFRKEGQNVTLSCEQNLNHDAMYWYRQDPGQGLRLIYYSQIVNDFQKGDIAEGYSVSREKKESFPLTVTSAQKNPTAFYLCASSMGSPGTDTQYFGPGTRLTVL.

This chain connects TRBV12-3 or TRBV12-4 to TRBJ2-2; D call uncertain. This CDR3 comprises 13 residues. The V gene lost 6 bases and the J gene lost 7 bases, with 12 bases spanning the gap. The CDR3 reads CASRIRLIGELFF. DNA of the CDR3: TGTGCCAGCAGGATCCGGTTGATCGGGGAGCTGTTTTTT.

This rearrangement joins TRBV7-2 to TRBJ2-7, with D perhaps matching TRBD2 (5 bases). Germline assignment: CDR1 SGHTA and CDR2 FQGNSA. This CDR3 has 13 amino acids. The V end lost 5 bases, the J end lost 7 bases, and 15 bases lay between the germline ends. For the CDR3, the DNA is TGTGCCAGCAGCACTCGTCCAGGCGGGGAGCAGTACTTC. This gives the protein CASSTRPGGEQYF.

The chain joins TRBV5-4 to TRBJ2-5, with 14 nucleotides matching TRBD2. The CDR3 is made up of 16 amino acids. CDR1 and CDR2 from the germline V gene are SGHNT and YYREEE (reference sequence). Trimming took 4 bases from V and 4 from J; bases not matched to a gene: 6. In nucleotides, the CDR3 is TGTGCCAGCAGCCCACCGGGACTAGCGGGGGTAGAGACCCAGTACTTC. This encodes CASSPPGLAGVETQYF. The whole variable domain, remainder taken from reference TRBV5-4 and TRBJ2-5, is ETGVTQSPTHLIKTRGQQVTLRCSSQSGHNTVSWYQQALGQGPQFIFQYYREEENGRGNFPPRFSGLQFPNYSSELNVNALELDDSALYLCASSPPGLAGVETQYFGPGTRLLVL.

V and J are TRBV7-3 and TRBJ2-1; TRBD2 agrees at 9 bases. CDR1 SGHTA and CDR2 FQGTGA come from the germline V gene. The CDR3 runs to 16 residues. The junction had 4 bases not matched to a gene; V was cut back by 4 bases and J by 0 bases. The CDR3 sequence is CASSSNSGGSYNEQFF. The DNA for the CDR3 is TGTGCCAGCAGCTCGAATAGCGGGGGCTCCTACAATGAGCAGTTCTTC.

The V gene is TRBV6-1, the J gene TRBJ1-2; tentative D call: TRBD1 (5 bases). In germline, CDR1 is MNHNS, CDR2 SASEGT. Trimming removed 0 bases from V and 6 bases from J, with 17 bases in between. The CDR3 is 16 residues long. CDR3 DNA: TGTGCCAGCAGTGAAGCGGTAGGGAGGGGCGGGGATGGCTACACCTTC. Protein product: CASSEAVGRGGDGYTF.

V gene TRBV4-1 combines with J gene TRBJ2-2, with TRBD2 as a possible D gene (6 bases). Germline assignment: CDR1 MGHRA and CDR2 YSYEKL. The ends were cut back, 1 base at V and 3 bases at J, with 12 bases in the middle. The length of the CDR3 is 16 residues. Here the CDR3 DNA reads TGCGCCAGCAGCCAAGGGGGGAGGCCAGACACCGGGGAGCTGTTTTTT. Translated: CASSQGGRPDTGELFF.

The chain is built from TRBV6-5 and TRBJ1-2, with TRBD1 matching 10 bases. V was clipped by 5 bases and J by 6 bases; unmatched bases: 9. The CDR3 contains 15 residues. CDR1 is MNHEY and CDR2 is SVGAGI in the germline V gene. CDR3 coding DNA: TGTGCCAGCAGTCCCCGACAGGGGGCTCTCCATGGCTACACCTTC. Translated: CASSPRQGALHGYTF.

The chain employs TRBV30 and TRBJ1-6, with TRBD1 identical over 8 bases. Germline V CDR1 and CDR2: GTSNPN, SVGIG (reference sequence). V was clipped by 7 bases and J by 7 bases; unmatched bases: 6. The CDR3 extends over 13 amino acids. CDR3: CALLDRANSPLHF. The CDR3 nucleotides are TGTGCCTTACTGGACAGGGCAAATTCACCCCTCCACTTT.

This chain links TRBV7-9 with TRBJ1-1, with D tentatively TRBD1 (5 bases). CDR1 and CDR2 from the germline V gene are SEHNR and FQNEAQ (reference sequence). V lost 5 bases, J lost 5 bases, and 12 bases lay in between. There are 13 residues in the CDR3. CDR3 bases: TGTGCCAGCAGCGGCAAGGGGAGGACTGAAGCTTTCTTT. Translation gives CASSGKGRTEAFF.

The chain employs TRBV5-1 and TRBJ1-5; D may be TRBD1 (6 bases). Germline CDR1 reads SGHRS; CDR2 reads YFSETQ. This CDR3 region has 14 residues. The germline V and J ends were trimmed by 4 bases and 3 bases, with 11 bases remaining between them. CDR3: CASSEGGNNQPQHF. Written as DNA, the CDR3 is TGCGCCAGCAGCGAGGGGGGGAACAATCAGCCCCAGCATTTT.

This chain's CDR3 is CSVATGSYQPQHF. The CDR3 coding sequence is TGCAGCGTTGCGACAGGGTCGTATCAGCCCCAGCATTTT. The V gene is TRBV29-1, the J gene TRBJ1-5; 7 bases line up with TRBD1. CDR3 size: 13 residues. The V and J ends lost 4 bases and 5 bases, in that order; junction bases with no gene match: 5. Germline V gene data show CDR1 as SQVTM and CDR2 as ANQGSEA.